The clone carrying this TCR beta chain showed up just a few times. This specimen belongs to a study of response to subunit inactivated influenza vaccine. TCRdb independently ran MiXCR on the RT-PCR reads; one entry per CDR3 protein. The sample shows more than 550,000 distinct CDR3 sequences, about 11% of them seen only once. V dropped 4 bases and J dropped 1 base, with 17 bases sitting between them. Germline V CDR1 and CDR2: MNHNS, SASEGT. The CDR3 is 16 amino acids. The same data also contributed to another study, on T cells expressing NK-cell markers. From that second work: UMIs were included in TCR beta cDNA generated by 5'RACE template switching. Seven sequenced donors out of eight were HCMV-seropositive, one seronegative. Several of the experiments relied on an anti-gamma-delta TCR antibody so that only alpha-beta TCR T cells were sorted. Roughly 1.0-8% of CD8+ T cells in a handful of donors belonged to dominant NKG2C+ clonotypes. Topping the CD3+CD56-NKG2C+ fraction as well were these clonotypes, in a few donors.

The source is a man aged 50 to 60 who received an inactivated influenza vaccine. The sequences come from PBMCs from blood, collected on the day of vaccination. This chain uses TRBV6-1 with TRBJ2-7; TRBD2 might be the D (6 bases). Written as DNA, the CDR3 is TGTGCCAGCAGTGTTCTCTTGGGGGACTTTTCCTACGAGCAGTACTTC. Translating it yields CASSVLLGDFSYEQYF.